This T cell receptor beta chain derives from a study of cytomegalovirus exposure and HLA in healthy donors. The length of the CDR3 is 16 residues. V lost 3 bases and J lost 2, with 15 bases in between. Germline CDR1 and CDR2: SGDLS and YYNGEE. Produced via immunoSEQ multiplex PCR; TCRdb's table is partial and in-frame only. Of some 240,000 clones in the sample, around 87% were seen once. The receptor was isolated from a woman aged 25 to 39 in good health and CMV-seropositive. The sequencing sample was made of PBMCs. The chain carries TRBV9 and TRBJ1-3; D gene uncertain. In DNA, the CDR3 is TGTGCCAGCAGCGGAAAGCAGCGGACTACTGGAAACACCATATATTTT. This translates into CASSGKQRTTGNTIYF.